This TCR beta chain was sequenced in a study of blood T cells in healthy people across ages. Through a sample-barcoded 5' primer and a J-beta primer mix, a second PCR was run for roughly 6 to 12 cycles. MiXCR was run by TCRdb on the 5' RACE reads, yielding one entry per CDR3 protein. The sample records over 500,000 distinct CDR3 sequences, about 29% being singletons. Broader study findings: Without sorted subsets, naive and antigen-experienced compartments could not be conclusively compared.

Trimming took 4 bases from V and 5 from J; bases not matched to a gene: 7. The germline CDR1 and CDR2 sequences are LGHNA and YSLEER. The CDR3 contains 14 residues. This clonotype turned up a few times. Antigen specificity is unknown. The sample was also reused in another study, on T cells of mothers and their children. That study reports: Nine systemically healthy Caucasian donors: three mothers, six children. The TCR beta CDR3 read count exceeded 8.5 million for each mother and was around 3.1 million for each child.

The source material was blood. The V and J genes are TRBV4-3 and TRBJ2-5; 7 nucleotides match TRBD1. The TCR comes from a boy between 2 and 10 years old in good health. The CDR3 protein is CASSPYRGVETQYF. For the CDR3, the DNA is TGCGCCAGCAGCCCGTACAGGGGAGTGGAGACCCAGTACTTC.